The clone carrying this TCR beta chain was seen a single time. Its antigen is not known. These data belong to a study of T cell responses to AZD1222 COVID-19 vaccine. Overall study results and limits: Nearly half of spike-specific TCRs reportedly go after variant regions that carry no mutations.

Some clones are missing from TCRdb's copy, which holds only in-frame ones; the method was immunoSEQ multiplex PCR. Of 150,000 to 200,000 clones listed, 88% were seen once; the top ten hold 7.7%. The sequence came from an adult in good health. The sequenced sample was peripheral blood, obtained on day 0 of AZD1222 vaccination.

CDR3 nucleotides: TGTGCCAGTATTGCTCCAGGGAAGGCTGAAGCTTTCTTT. The encoded protein is CASIAPGKAEAFF. V usage is TRBV19 and J usage is TRBJ1-1; D is possibly TRBD1 (5 bases). CDR3 length: 13 amino acids. V gave up 7 bases and J gave up 6 bases, with 15 bases separating them. The germline V gene has CDR1 LNHDA and CDR2 SQIVND (reference sequence).